This T cell receptor (beta chain) appears in the sequencing data of a study of shared clonotypes between healthy human individuals. The assay ran at deep level. Genomic DNA from each subset was divided evenly over several immunoSEQ plates. Authors' analysis steps: Junction-only immunoSEQ data arrived without quality scores, meaning filtering differed. Sequencing was performed with immunoSEQ multiplex PCR; in TCRdb, only in-frame clones are kept and a portion is missing. The V and J calls and clone size come from that table; D and trimming were worked out from the DNA. The sample lists 800,000 to 950,000 clones, just over 95% occurring once. There are 14 residues in the CDR3. V shed 6 bases and J shed 0 bases, with 12 bases lying between them. CDR1 is KGHSH, CDR2 LQKENI, per germline. CD45RO-negative CD8 cells positively selected for CCR7 made up the naive population, which excluded terminally differentiated effector memory CD45RA+ cells.

The source material was naive CD8+ T cells sorted from blood. The clonotype originates from a man aged 25-40 years in good health. J is TRBJ2-7 and V is TRBV18; weak D call: TRBD1 (6 bases). The CDR3, as DNA: TGTGCCAGCTCCCCGGACAGAAACTCCTACGAGCAGTACTTC. This encodes CASSPDRNSYEQYF.